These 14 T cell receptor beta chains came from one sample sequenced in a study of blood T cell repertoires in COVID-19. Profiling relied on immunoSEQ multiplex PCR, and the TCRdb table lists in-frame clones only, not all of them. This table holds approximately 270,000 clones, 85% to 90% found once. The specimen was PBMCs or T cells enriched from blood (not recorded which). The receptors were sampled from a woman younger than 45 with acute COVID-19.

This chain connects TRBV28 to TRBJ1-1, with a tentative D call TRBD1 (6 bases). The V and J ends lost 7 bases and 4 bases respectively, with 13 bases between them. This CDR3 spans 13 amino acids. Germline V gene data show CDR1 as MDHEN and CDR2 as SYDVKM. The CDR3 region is CASTTGFGTEAFF. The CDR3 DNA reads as TGTGCCAGCACCACAGGGTTCGGCACTGAAGCTTTCTTT.

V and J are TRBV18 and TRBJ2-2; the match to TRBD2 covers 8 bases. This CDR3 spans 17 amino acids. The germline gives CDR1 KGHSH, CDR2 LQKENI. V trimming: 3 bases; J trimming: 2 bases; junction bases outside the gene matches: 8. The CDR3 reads CASSPFSGDLNTGELFF. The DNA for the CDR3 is TGTGCCAGCTCACCGTTTAGCGGGGATCTAAACACCGGGGAGCTGTTTTTT. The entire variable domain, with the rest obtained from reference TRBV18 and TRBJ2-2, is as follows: NAGVMQNPRHLVRRRGQEARLRCSPMKGHSHVYWYRQLPEEGLKFMVYLQKENIIDESGMPKERFSAEFPKEGPSILRIQQVVRGDSAAYFCASSPFSGDLNTGELFFGEGSRLTVL.

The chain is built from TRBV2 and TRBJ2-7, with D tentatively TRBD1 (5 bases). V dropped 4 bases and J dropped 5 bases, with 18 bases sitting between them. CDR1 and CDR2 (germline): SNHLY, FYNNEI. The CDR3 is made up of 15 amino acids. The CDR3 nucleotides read TGTGCCAGCAGTGGATCTTCGTCAGGGCTAAACGAGCAGTACTTC. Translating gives CASSGSSSGLNEQYF.

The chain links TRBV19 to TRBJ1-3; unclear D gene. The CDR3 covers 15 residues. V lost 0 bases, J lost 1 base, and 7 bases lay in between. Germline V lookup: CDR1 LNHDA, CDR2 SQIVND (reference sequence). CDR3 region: CASSIESGSGNTIYF. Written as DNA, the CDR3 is TGTGCCAGTAGTATAGAATCGGGATCTGGAAACACCATATATTTT.

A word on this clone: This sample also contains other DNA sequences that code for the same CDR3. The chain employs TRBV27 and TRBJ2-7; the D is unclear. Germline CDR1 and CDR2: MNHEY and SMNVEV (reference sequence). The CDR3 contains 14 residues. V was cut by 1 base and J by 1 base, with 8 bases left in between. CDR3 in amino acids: CASSLFASSYEQYF. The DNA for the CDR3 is TGTGCCAGCAGTTTATTTGCGTCTTCCTACGAGCAGTACTTC.

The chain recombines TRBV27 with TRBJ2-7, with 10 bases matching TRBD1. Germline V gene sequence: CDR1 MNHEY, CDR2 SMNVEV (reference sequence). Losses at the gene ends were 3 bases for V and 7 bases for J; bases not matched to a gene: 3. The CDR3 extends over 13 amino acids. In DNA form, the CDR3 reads TGTGCCAGCAGTTTGAGGGACAGGGGTGAGCAGTACTTC. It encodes CASSLRDRGEQYF.

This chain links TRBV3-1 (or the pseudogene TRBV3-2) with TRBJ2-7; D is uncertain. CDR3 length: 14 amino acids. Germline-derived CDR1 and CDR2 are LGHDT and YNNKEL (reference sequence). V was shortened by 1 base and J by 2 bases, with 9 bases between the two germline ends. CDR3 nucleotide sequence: TGTGCCAGCAGCCAAGCCGGAGCCCCCTACGAGCAGTACTTC. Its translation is CASSQAGAPYEQYF.

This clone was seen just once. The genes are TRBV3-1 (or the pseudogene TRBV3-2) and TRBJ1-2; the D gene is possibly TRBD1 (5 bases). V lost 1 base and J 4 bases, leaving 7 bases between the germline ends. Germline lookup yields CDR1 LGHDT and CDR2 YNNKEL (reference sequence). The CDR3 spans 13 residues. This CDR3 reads CASSQGQTYGYTF. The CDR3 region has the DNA TGTGCCAGCAGCCAAGGACAGACCTATGGCTACACCTTC.

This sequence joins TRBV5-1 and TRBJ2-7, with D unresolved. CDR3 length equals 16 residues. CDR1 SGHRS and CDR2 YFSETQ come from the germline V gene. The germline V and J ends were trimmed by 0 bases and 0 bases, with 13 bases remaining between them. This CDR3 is CASSLGSETHSYEQYF. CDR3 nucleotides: TGCGCCAGCAGCTTGGGATCCGAGACACACTCCTACGAGCAGTACTTC.

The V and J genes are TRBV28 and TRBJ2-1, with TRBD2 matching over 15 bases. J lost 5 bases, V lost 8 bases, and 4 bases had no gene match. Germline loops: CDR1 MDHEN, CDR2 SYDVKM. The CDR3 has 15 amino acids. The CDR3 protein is CASPGLAGGDNEQFF. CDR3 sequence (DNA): TGTGCCAGCCCGGGACTAGCGGGAGGTGACAATGAGCAGTTCTTC.

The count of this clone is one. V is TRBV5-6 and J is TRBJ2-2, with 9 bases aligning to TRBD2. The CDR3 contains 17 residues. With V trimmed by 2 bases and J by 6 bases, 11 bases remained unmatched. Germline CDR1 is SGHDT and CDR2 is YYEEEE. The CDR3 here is CASSLWGSGSFSGELFF. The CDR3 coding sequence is TGTGCCAGCAGCTTATGGGGTAGCGGGAGTTTCTCCGGGGAGCTGTTTTTT.

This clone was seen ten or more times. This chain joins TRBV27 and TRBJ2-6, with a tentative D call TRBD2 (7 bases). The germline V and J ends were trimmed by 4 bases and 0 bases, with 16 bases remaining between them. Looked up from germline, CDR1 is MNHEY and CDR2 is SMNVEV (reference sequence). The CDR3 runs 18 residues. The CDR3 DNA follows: TGTGCCAGCAGTTCCCTTCGGGGGGCCCTCTCTGGGGCCAACGTCCTGACTTTC. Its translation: CASSSLRGALSGANVLTF. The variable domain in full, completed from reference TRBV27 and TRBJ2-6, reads EAQVTQNPRYLITVTGKKLTVTCSQNMNHEYMSWYRQDPGLGLRQIYYSMNVEVTDKGDVPEGYKVSRKEKRNFPLILESPSPNQTSLYFCASSSLRGALSGANVLTFGAGSRLTVL.

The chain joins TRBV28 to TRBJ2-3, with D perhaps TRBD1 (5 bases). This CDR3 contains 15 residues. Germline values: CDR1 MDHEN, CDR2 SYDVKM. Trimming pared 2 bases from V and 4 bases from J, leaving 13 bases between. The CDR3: CASSLGRQGADTQYF. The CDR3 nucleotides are TGTGCCAGCAGTTTAGGTAGGCAGGGTGCAGATACGCAGTATTTT.

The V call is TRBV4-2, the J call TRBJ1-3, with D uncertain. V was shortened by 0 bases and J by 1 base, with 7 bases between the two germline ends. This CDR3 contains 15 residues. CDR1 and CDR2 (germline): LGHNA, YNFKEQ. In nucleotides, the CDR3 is TGTGCCAGCAGCCAAGAAATGGAGTCTGGAAACACCATATATTTT. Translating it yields CASSQEMESGNTIYF.